The rows below give T cell receptor beta chains drawn from one sample of a study of OX40 agonist ivuxolimab in advanced cancers. Profiled with immunoSEQ multiplex PCR; TCRdb holds only in-frame clones, not every one. The repertoire has roughly 50,000 clones, 85% to 90% of them found once; the top ten carry roughly 0.99%. The specimen comprised CD4+ or CD8+ T cells sorted from blood, sampled in a trial of the OX40 agonist ivuxolimab. All receptors derive from an adult with an advanced solid tumor such as melanoma, head and neck, liver or kidney cancer. The CDR3 runs from the conserved cysteine through the conserved F or W. D genes are given only for firm matches. Rows give clone size only sometimes, using once, few, many, or a class for an expanded clone.

cdr3_nt	cdr3_aa	clone_size	j_call	d_call	v_call
TGTGCCAGCAGTTACTCCAGACAGGAGAATGAAAAACTGTTTTTT	CASSYSRQENEKLFF	-	TRBJ1-4	-	TRBV6-5
TGTGCCAGCAGCCCGTTAGCTCCAGGTCAAGAGACCCAGTACTTC	CASSPLAPGQETQYF	-	TRBJ2-5	-	TRBV4-2
TGTGCCAGTAGTAGCCTCTCCCCCGATCAGCCCCAGCATTTT	CASSSLSPDQPQHF	-	TRBJ1-5	-	TRBV19
TGTGCCAGCAGCCAAGATCCACGGAGGGACAGGGGGAATGAAAAACTGTTTTTT	CASSQDPRRDRGNEKLFF	-	TRBJ1-4	TRBD1	TRBV4-2
TGCGCCAGCAGCTTGTTTCCTGCCAATGAGCAGTTCTTC	CASSLFPANEQFF	-	TRBJ2-1	-	TRBV5-1
TGCGCCAGCAGCCAAACGGGGAGGCGAACTGAAGCTTTCTTT	CASSQTGRRTEAFF	-	TRBJ1-1	-	TRBV4-1
TGTGCCAGCAGTTCCCCATCCGGACACTTTCATCAGCCCCAGCATTTT	CASSSPSGHFHQPQHF	few	TRBJ1-5	-	TRBV28
TGTGCCAGCCGAGGGCAAGCCTACGAGCAGTACTTC	CASRGQAYEQYF	-	TRBJ2-7	-	TRBV2
TGTGCCAGCTCACGGACAGGGGGCGGAAATTCACCCCTCCACTTT	CASSRTGGGNSPLHF	-	TRBJ1-6	TRBD1	TRBV18
TGTGCCAGCAGCCGCAAGACAGGGGCGGATGGCTACACCTTC	CASSRKTGADGYTF	-	TRBJ1-2	TRBD1	TRBV14
TGTGCCAGCAGTTTACAGGGTGGGGATACGCAGTATTTT	CASSLQGGDTQYF	-	TRBJ2-3	-	TRBV27
TGTGCCTGGAGTGCGACAGCAACTAATGAAAAACTGTTTTTT	CAWSATATNEKLFF	-	TRBJ1-4	-	TRBV30
TGTGCCAGCAGCGCCGGGACAGAAAAAGAGACCCAGTACTTC	CASSAGTEKETQYF	-	TRBJ2-5	TRBD1	TRBV7-9
TGTGCCACGAAATCGGGACGCAACAATCAGCCCCAGCATTTT	CATKSGRNNQPQHF	-	TRBJ1-5	-	TRBV6-5
TGTGCCAGCAGTGAATGGCCCACTCATGAGCAGTTCTTC	CASSEWPTHEQFF	-	TRBJ2-1	-	TRBV2
TGTGCCAGCAGTTTAGACAGTAATCAGCCCCAGCATTTT	CASSLDSNQPQHF	-	TRBJ1-5	-	TRBV7-9
TGTGCCAGCAGCTTGAACAGACAGGGTGGCGAAAAACTGTTTTTT	CASSLNRQGGEKLFF	once	TRBJ1-4	TRBD1	TRBV11-2
TGTGCCAGCAGTCGCACCGGGACAGGGCGAGTCGGGAAACGGAACGCTGAAGCTTTCTTT	CASSRTGTGRVGKRNAEAFF	-	TRBJ1-1	TRBD1	TRBV27
TGTGCCAGCAGTTACGGACACAAGAGTCGAGGCTACACCTTC	CASSYGHKSRGYTF	once	TRBJ1-2	-	TRBV6-5
TGTGCCAGCAGCTTATCGGGTCAGGGTGAGCAGTTCTTC	CASSLSGQGEQFF	-	TRBJ2-1	-	TRBV7-9
TGTGCCAGCAAGGGGTGGGAGGGCAATGAGCAGTTCTTC	CASKGWEGNEQFF	-	TRBJ2-1	TRBD2	TRBV7-2
TGCGCCAGCAGCTTGGCCCGCGGGACTGGCCCTGGCTACACCTTC	CASSLARGTGPGYTF	-	TRBJ1-2	-	TRBV5-1
TGTGCCAGCAGCTTTAGCGGGGGCGACAGCTCCTACGAGCAGTACTTC	CASSFSGGDSSYEQYF	-	TRBJ2-7	TRBD2	TRBV7-2
TGTGCCAGCTCATGGACTAGCGGGGGGGCAGATACGCAGTATTTT	CASSWTSGGADTQYF	-	TRBJ2-3	TRBD2	TRBV18
TGTGCCAGCAGTGATATGGGCTTTTCCTACAATGAGCAGTTCTTC	CASSDMGFSYNEQFF	-	TRBJ2-1	-	TRBV25-1
TGTGCCAGCAGCTCCAGTGGATTCTGGGACAGCCAAGAGACCCAGTACTTC	CASSSSGFWDSQETQYF	-	TRBJ2-5	TRBD1	TRBV7-8
TGTGCCAGCAGCGCCGGGACAGCTAGTCATCAGCCCCAGCATTTT	CASSAGTASHQPQHF	-	TRBJ1-5	TRBD1	TRBV5-4